This entry lists 24 T cell receptor beta chains sequenced from one sample in a study of cytomegalovirus exposure and HLA in healthy donors. The PCR used 60 Vbeta and 13 Jbeta primers. Profiling relied on immunoSEQ multiplex PCR, and the TCRdb table lists in-frame clones only, not all of them. The profile covers about 140,000 clones, with 60% to 80% appearing a single time and about 1% taken by the ten largest. The material sequenced was PBMCs. The source is a man younger than 35 in good health and CMV-seronegative.

The J gene is TRBJ1-1, the V gene TRBV19; D is uncertain. The CDR3 is 14 amino acids. Per germline, CDR1 LNHDA and CDR2 SQIVND (reference sequence). V lost 2 bases, J lost 8 bases, and 15 bases lay in between. For the CDR3, the DNA is TGTGCCAGTAGTATAAACAGAGCAGTATCGGAAGCTTTCTTT. Translated: CASSINRAVSEAFF. Filled out from reference TRBV19 and TRBJ1-1, the complete variable domain reads DGGITQSPKYLFRKEGQNVTLSCEQNLNHDAMYWYRQDPGQGLRLIYYSQIVNDFQKGDIAEGYSVSREKKESFPLTVTSAQKNPTAFYLCASSINRAVSEAFFGQGTRLTVV.

The V and J genes are TRBV6-5 and TRBJ2-3, with 8 bases fitting TRBD1. The CDR3 extends over 16 amino acids. The germline CDR1 and CDR2 sequences are MNHEY and SVGAGI. Trimming cost V 3 bases and J 4 bases; bases outside gene matches: 9. DNA for the CDR3: TGTGCCAGCAGTTATCTGGGCAGGGGGCGCTCAGATACGCAGTATTTT. It codes for CASSYLGRGRSDTQYF.

The chain employs TRBV7-2 and TRBJ1-6, with D hard to call. The germline V gene has CDR1 SGHTA and CDR2 FQGNSA. The CDR3 runs to 14 residues. V was clipped by 5 bases and J by 6 bases, with 11 bases between them. For the CDR3, the DNA is TGTGCCAGCAGCCTAGGGTCAGTTAATTCACCCCTCCACTTT. Residues: CASSLGSVNSPLHF.

The rearrangement uses TRBV7-2 and TRBJ2-2; 7 nucleotides agree with TRBD2. This CDR3 comprises 16 residues. Germline V gene lookup returns CDR1 SGHTA and CDR2 FQGNSA. V gave up 5 bases and J gave up 2 bases; unmatched junction bases: 8. The CDR3 spells CASSPWEGTNTGELFF. CDR3 DNA sequence: TGTGCCAGCAGCCCATGGGAGGGGACCAACACCGGGGAGCTGTTTTTT.

This clone came up a few times. V and J are TRBV7-9 and TRBJ1-6; D unclear. Germline V gives CDR1 SEHNR, CDR2 FQNEAQ (reference sequence). The CDR3 has 13 residues. V was trimmed by 5 bases and J by 7 bases, leaving 9 bases between them. The CDR3 nucleotides read TGTGCCAGCAGCCCTCTGTCGAATTCACCCCTCCACTTT. The encoded protein is CASSPLSNSPLHF.

The V gene is TRBV5-1, the J gene TRBJ1-1, with no clear D. The germline CDR1 and CDR2 sequences are SGHRS and YFSETQ. V dropped 0 bases and J dropped 0 bases, with 12 bases sitting between them. The CDR3 has 16 residues. The chain's CDR3 is CASSLAVLGMNTEAFF. DNA of the CDR3: TGCGCCAGCAGCTTGGCCGTCTTGGGCATGAACACTGAAGCTTTCTTT.

The chain couples TRBV5-6 to TRBJ2-5; 7 nucleotides match TRBD1. Germline CDR1 and CDR2: SGHDT and YYEEEE. This CDR3 contains 13 residues. Trimming at V came to 4 bases and at J to 7 bases, leaving 7 bases not matched to a gene. CDR3 in DNA: TGTGCCAGCAGCGCAGGGACAGTTTGGACCCAGTACTTC. Translating gives CASSAGTVWTQYF. The complete variable domain, with remaining parts taken from reference TRBV5-6 and TRBJ2-5, reads DAGVTQSPTHLIKTRGQQVTLRCSPKSGHDTVSWYQQALGQGPQFIFQYYEEEERQRGNFPDRFSGHQFPNYSSELNVNALLLGDSALYLCASSAGTVWTQYFGPGTRLLVL.

In regard to this clone: This specimen includes other DNA sequences encoding the same CDR3. This chain uses TRBV29-1 with TRBJ1-2; no firm D call. The germline CDR1 and CDR2 sequences are SQVTM and ANQGSEA. The CDR3 has 12 residues. V shed 1 base and J shed 3 bases, with 6 bases lying between them. CDR3 region: CSVEGQDYGYTF. The CDR3 nucleotides are TGCAGCGTTGAAGGACAAGACTATGGCTACACCTTC. Full variable domain (remainder filled in from reference TRBV29-1 and TRBJ1-2): SAVISQKPSRDICQRGTSLTIQCQVDSQVTMMFWYRQQPGQSLTLIATANQGSEATYESGFVIDKFPISRPNLTFSTLTVSNMSPEDSSIYLCSVEGQDYGYTFGSGTRLTVV.

The V call is TRBV13, the J call TRBJ2-3; D is ambiguous. Germline lookup yields CDR1 PRHDT and CDR2 FYEKMQ (reference sequence). This CDR3 comprises 11 residues. Deletions cut 4 bases from V and 8 bases from J, with 7 bases between. The CDR3 reads CASSYAGTQYF. The DNA of the CDR3 is TGTGCCAGCAGCTACGCAGGTACGCAGTATTTT.

The V gene is TRBV5-4, the J gene TRBJ1-2; weak D call: TRBD1 (6 bases). Deletions cut 3 bases from V and 2 bases from J, with 17 bases between. Per germline, CDR1 SGHNT and CDR2 YYREEE (reference sequence). The CDR3 has 16 residues. CDR3: CASSSRSQGANYGYTF. The CDR3 coding sequence is TGTGCCAGCAGCTCCCGATCACAGGGAGCCAACTATGGCTACACCTTC.

In this sample, this clone turned up once. The J gene is TRBJ1-6, the V gene TRBV6-1; weak D call: TRBD1 (5 bases). This CDR3 comprises 15 residues. Germline loops: CDR1 MNHNS, CDR2 SASEGT. V lost 6 bases and J lost 1, with 10 bases in between. This chain's CDR3 is CASRRGRSYNSPLHF. In nucleotides, the CDR3 is TGTGCCAGCAGGCGGGGGAGGTCCTATAATTCACCCCTCCACTTT.

The chain is built from TRBV4-3 and TRBJ1-2; no firm D call. The V gene's germline CDR1 is LGHNA and CDR2 YSLEER. Trimming pared 8 bases from V and 1 base from J, leaving 20 bases between. This CDR3 region has 16 residues. In DNA form, the CDR3 reads TGCGCCAGCTCCCCCCCCCACCTACCCCTTAACTATGGCTACACCTTC. Translating gives CASSPPHLPLNYGYTF.

This clone was observed a few times. CDR3: CASSYWDNSYEQYF. CDR3 in DNA: TGTGCCAGCAGTTACTGGGACAACTCCTACGAGCAGTACTTC. The rearrangement links TRBV6-6 to TRBJ2-7; a weak D match, TRBD1 (6 bases). CDR1 is MNHNY, CDR2 SVGAGI, per germline (reference sequence). The CDR3 extends over 14 amino acids. Between the trimmed V and J ends, which lost 1 base and 0 bases, there was a span of 7 bases.

The rearrangement links TRBV7-8 to TRBJ2-7; 11 bases fit TRBD2. Germline CDR1 and CDR2: SGHVS and FQNEAQ. The V segment lost 1 base and the J segment 6 bases; nucleotides outside the gene matches: 5. The CDR3 consists of 15 residues. In nucleotides, the CDR3 is TGTGCCAGCAGCTTAGTCGGGACTAGCGGCGGCGAGCAGTACTTC. This codes for CASSLVGTSGGEQYF.

The V call is TRBV9, the J call TRBJ2-4; 8 bases map to TRBD1. The germline V gene encodes CDR1 SGDLS and CDR2 YYNGEE. V lost 4 bases, J lost 6 bases, and 12 bases stayed unmatched. The CDR3 loop spans 16 amino acids. As DNA, the CDR3 is TGTGCCAGCAGCCTTTGGACAGGGACCGAGGGAAACATTCAGTACTTC. Residues: CASSLWTGTEGNIQYF. The full variable domain, completed using reference TRBV9 and TRBJ2-4, is DSGVTQTPKHLITATGQRVTLRCSPRSGDLSVYWYQQSLDQGLQFLIQYYNGEERAKGNILERFSAQQFPDLHSELNLSSLELGDSALYFCASSLWTGTEGNIQYFGAGTRLSVL.

With regard to this clone: Other DNA variants within this sample encode the same CDR3. V is TRBV18 and J is TRBJ1-5; TRBD1 agrees at 7 bases. CDR1 and CDR2 from the germline V gene are KGHSH and LQKENI. V lost 4 bases, J lost 0 bases, and 0 bases stayed unmatched. CDR3 length equals 14 residues. CDR3: CASSQGASNQPQHF. The CDR3, as DNA: TGTGCCAGCTCACAGGGGGCTAGCAATCAGCCCCAGCATTTT.

This chain connects TRBV4-1 to TRBJ2-5; D is possibly TRBD1 (5 bases). Trimming cost V 1 base and J 4 bases, with 16 bases left between them. CDR3 length equals 16 residues. The germline gives CDR1 MGHRA, CDR2 YSYEKL. CDR3 bases: TGCGCCAGCAGCCAAGTCCTCCTGCAGGGCCGAGAGACCCAGTACTTC. This codes for CASSQVLLQGRETQYF.

V is TRBV9 and J is TRBJ2-7; weak D call: TRBD1 (5 bases). Trimming removed 4 bases at V and 0 bases at J, with 11 bases between. Germline CDR1 and CDR2: SGDLS and YYNGEE. This CDR3 is built from 14 residues. CDR3 in amino acids: CASSLIQDSYEQYF. Here the CDR3 DNA reads TGTGCCAGCAGCTTAATACAGGACTCCTACGAGCAGTACTTC.

This chain links TRBV5-6 with TRBJ1-1, with 7 bases aligning to TRBD1. Germline V gene lookup returns CDR1 SGHDT and CDR2 YYEEEE. The junction had 6 bases not matched to a gene; V was cut back by 0 bases and J by 7 bases. This CDR3 spans 14 amino acids. The CDR3 region has the DNA TGTGCCAGCAGCTTGGTTTGGGGGACAGTTGAAGCTTTCTTT. Protein sequence: CASSLVWGTVEAFF. Full variable domain (rest looked up from reference TRBV5-6 and TRBJ1-1): DAGVTQSPTHLIKTRGQQVTLRCSPKSGHDTVSWYQQALGQGPQFIFQYYEEEERQRGNFPDRFSGHQFPNYSSELNVNALLLGDSALYLCASSLVWGTVEAFFGQGTRLTVV.

The chain joins TRBV2 to TRBJ2-7; D not certain. Trimming stripped 7 bases from V and 0 bases from J, with 13 bases between. This CDR3 has 14 amino acids. Germline values: CDR1 SNHLY, CDR2 FYNNEI. The CDR3 here is CASKVPTTSYEQYF. The CDR3, as DNA: TGTGCCAGCAAAGTACCCACTACCTCCTACGAGCAGTACTTC.

The V gene is TRBV18, the J gene TRBJ2-7; 7 bases are a match to TRBD1. CDR3 size: 14 residues. The V and J ends lost 3 bases and 0 bases, in that order; junction bases with no gene match: 2. Per germline, CDR1 KGHSH and CDR2 LQKENI. Here the CDR3 reads CASSPRDSSYEQYF. The CDR3, as DNA: TGTGCCAGCTCACCCAGGGACAGCTCCTACGAGCAGTACTTC.

Of note for this clone: The junction departs from germline at one end; a sequencing error may be responsible. The J gene is TRBJ2-4, the V gene TRBV12-5; weak D call: TRBD2 (7 bases). CDR1 LGHNT and CDR2 FRNRAP come from the germline V gene. The CDR3 has 14 amino acids. This CDR3 reads CASGLPSFYRAGDF. As DNA, the CDR3 is TGTGCTAGTGGTTTGCCTTCCTTTTACAGGGCGGGGGACTTC.

In this sample, this clone turned up a few times. The rearrangement joins TRBV30 to TRBJ1-1, with 7 bases matching TRBD1. Trimming at V came to 5 bases and at J to 3 bases, leaving 3 bases not matched to a gene. The CDR3 is 12 residues long. Germline V gene lookup returns CDR1 GTSNPN and CDR2 SVGIG (reference sequence). This chain's CDR3 is CAWDDRDTEAFF. CDR3 nucleotides: TGTGCCTGGGACGACAGGGACACTGAAGCTTTCTTT.

This chain uses TRBV30 with TRBJ1-4; D remains ambiguous. Trimming pared 5 bases from V and 8 bases from J, leaving 12 bases between. CDR3 length equals 12 residues. Germline CDR1 and CDR2: GTSNPN and SVGIG (reference sequence). The CDR3 protein is CAWRPGGEKLFF. CDR3 DNA sequence: TGTGCCTGGCGCCCCGGAGGGGAAAAACTGTTTTTT.